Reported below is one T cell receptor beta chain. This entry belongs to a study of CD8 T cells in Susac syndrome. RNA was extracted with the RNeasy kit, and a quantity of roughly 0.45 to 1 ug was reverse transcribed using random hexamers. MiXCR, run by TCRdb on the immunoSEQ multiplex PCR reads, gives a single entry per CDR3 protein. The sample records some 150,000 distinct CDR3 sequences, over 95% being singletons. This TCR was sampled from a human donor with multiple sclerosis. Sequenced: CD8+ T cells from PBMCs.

The CDR3 reads CSVGATVRSYEQYF. CDR3 DNA: TGCAGCGTTGGGGCGACGGTGAGATCCTACGAGCAGTACTTC. The chain links TRBV29-1 to TRBJ2-7; D unresolved. This CDR3 spans 14 amino acids. With 4 bases removed from V and 1 base from J, the gap between germline ends came to 14 bases. From germline, CDR1 is SQVTM and CDR2 ANQGSEA.